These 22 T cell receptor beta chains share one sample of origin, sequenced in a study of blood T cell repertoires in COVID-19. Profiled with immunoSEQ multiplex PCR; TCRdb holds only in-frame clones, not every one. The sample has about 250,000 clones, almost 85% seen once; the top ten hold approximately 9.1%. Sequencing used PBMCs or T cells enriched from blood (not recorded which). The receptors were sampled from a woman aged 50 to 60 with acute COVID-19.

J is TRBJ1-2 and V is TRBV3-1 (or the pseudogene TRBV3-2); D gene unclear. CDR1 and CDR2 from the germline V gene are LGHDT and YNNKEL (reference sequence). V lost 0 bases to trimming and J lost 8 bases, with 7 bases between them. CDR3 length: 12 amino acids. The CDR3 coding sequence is TGTGCCAGCAGCCAAGAAGGGAGGGGCTACACCTTC. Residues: CASSQEGRGYTF.

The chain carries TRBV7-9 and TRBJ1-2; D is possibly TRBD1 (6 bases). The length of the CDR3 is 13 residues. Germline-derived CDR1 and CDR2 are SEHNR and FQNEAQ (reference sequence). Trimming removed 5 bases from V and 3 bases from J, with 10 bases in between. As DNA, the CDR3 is TGTGCCAGCAGCGCAGGGGTATACTATGGCTACACCTTC. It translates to CASSAGVYYGYTF.

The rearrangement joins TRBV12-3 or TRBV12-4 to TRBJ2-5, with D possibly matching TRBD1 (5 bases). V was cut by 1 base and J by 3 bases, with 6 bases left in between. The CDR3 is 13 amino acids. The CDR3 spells CASSLGQKETQYF. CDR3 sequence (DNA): TGTGCCAGCAGTTTAGGACAGAAAGAGACCCAGTACTTC.

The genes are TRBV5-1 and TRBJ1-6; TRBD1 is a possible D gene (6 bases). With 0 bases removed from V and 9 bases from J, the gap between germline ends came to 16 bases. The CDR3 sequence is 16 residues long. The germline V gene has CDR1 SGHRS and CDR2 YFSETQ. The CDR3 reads CASSLVEQGPLSPLHF. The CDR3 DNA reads TGCGCCAGCAGCTTGGTGGAACAGGGCCCGCTTTCACCCCTCCACTTT.

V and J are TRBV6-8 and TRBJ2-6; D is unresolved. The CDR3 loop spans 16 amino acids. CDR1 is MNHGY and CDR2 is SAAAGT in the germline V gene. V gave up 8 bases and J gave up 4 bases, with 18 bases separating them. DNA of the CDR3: TGTGCCAGCCCCATACTACTCGCATCCGGGGCCAACGTCCTGACTTTC. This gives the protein CASPILLASGANVLTF.

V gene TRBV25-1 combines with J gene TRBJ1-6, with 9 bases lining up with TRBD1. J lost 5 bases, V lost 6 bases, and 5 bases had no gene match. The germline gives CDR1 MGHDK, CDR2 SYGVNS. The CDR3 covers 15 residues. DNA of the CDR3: TGTGCCAGCAGGCAGACAGGGGGGGATAATTCACCCCTCCACTTT. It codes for CASRQTGGDNSPLHF.

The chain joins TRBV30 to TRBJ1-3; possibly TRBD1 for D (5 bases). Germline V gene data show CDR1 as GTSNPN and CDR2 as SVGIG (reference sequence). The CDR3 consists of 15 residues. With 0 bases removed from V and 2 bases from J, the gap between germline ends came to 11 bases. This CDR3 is CAWSVPWGTGNTIYF. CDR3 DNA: TGTGCCTGGAGTGTACCCTGGGGCACTGGAAACACCATATATTTT.

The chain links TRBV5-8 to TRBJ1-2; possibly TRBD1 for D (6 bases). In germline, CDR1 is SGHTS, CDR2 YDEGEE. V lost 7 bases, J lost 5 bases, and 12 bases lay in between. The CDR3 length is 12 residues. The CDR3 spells CASGGKMYGYTF. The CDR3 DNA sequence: TGTGCCAGCGGGGGCAAGATGTATGGCTACACCTTC.

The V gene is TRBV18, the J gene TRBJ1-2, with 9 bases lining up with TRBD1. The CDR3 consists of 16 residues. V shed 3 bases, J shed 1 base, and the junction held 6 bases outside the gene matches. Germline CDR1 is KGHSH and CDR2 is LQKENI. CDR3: CASSPDRGQSNYGYTF. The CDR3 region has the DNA TGTGCCAGCTCACCGGACAGGGGACAAAGTAACTATGGCTACACCTTC.

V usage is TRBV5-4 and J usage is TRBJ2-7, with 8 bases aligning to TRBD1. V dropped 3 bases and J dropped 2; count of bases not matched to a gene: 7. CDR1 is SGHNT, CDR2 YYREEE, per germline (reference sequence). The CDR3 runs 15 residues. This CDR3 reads CASSSLKDRAYEQYF. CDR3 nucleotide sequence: TGTGCCAGCAGCTCGCTAAAGGACAGGGCCTACGAGCAGTACTTC.

The CDR3 DNA sequence: TGTGCCAGCAGCCCGACAGGGGACGGCCTCTATGGCTACACCTTC. This translates into CASSPTGDGLYGYTF. This chain joins TRBV3-1 (or the pseudogene TRBV3-2) and TRBJ1-2; 8 bases agree with TRBD1. Per the germline V gene, CDR1 is LGHDT and CDR2 is YNNKEL (reference sequence). The CDR3 is 15 amino acids. The trim removed 4 bases at V and 4 bases at J, leaving 8 bases unmatched.

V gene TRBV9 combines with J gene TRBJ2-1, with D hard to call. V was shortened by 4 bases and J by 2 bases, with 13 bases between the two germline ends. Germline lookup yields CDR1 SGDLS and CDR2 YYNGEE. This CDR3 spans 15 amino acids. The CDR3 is CASSPLADTYNEQFF. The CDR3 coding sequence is TGTGCCAGCAGCCCCCTCGCGGATACCTACAATGAGCAGTTCTTC. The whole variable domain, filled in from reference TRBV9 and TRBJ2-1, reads DSGVTQTPKHLITATGQRVTLRCSPRSGDLSVYWYQQSLDQGLQFLIQYYNGEERAKGNILERFSAQQFPDLHSELNLSSLELGDSALYFCASSPLADTYNEQFFGPGTRLTVL.

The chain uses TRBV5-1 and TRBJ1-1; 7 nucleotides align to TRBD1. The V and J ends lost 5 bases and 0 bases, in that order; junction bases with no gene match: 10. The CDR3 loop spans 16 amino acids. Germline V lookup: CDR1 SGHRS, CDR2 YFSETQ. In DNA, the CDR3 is TGCGCCAGCAGTTCATGGACCGGGACAGTGAACACTGAAGCTTTCTTT. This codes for CASSSWTGTVNTEAFF.

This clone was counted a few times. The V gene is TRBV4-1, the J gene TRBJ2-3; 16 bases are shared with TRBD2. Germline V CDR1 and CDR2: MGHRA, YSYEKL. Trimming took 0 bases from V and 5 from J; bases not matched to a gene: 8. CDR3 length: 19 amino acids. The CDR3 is CASSQDPGTSGGGRDTQYF. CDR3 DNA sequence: TGCGCCAGCAGCCAAGACCCCGGGACTAGCGGGGGGGGACGAGATACGCAGTATTTT.

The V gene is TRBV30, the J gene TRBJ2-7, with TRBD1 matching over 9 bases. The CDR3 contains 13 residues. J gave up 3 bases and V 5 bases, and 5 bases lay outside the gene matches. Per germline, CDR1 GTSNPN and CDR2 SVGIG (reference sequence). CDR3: CAWGQGSLYEQYF. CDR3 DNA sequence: TGTGCCTGGGGACAGGGGAGTCTCTACGAGCAGTACTTC.

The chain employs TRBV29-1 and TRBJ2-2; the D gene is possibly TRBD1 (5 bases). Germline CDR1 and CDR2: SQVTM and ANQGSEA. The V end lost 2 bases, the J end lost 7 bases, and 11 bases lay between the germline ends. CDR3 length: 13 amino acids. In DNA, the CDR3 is TGCAGCGTTGAAACAGGTGCAGGCGGGGAGCTGTTTTTT. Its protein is CSVETGAGGELFF.

The CDR3 DNA reads as TGTGCCTGGCGGCGGGGGGGGGAGGGTCAGCCCCAGCATTTT. The encoded protein is CAWRRGGEGQPQHF. V gene TRBV30 combines with J gene TRBJ1-5, with D perhaps matching TRBD1 (5 bases). This CDR3 spans 14 amino acids. The V gene lost 5 bases and the J gene lost 6 bases, with 17 bases spanning the gap. Germline CDR1 GTSNPN, CDR2 SVGIG (reference sequence).

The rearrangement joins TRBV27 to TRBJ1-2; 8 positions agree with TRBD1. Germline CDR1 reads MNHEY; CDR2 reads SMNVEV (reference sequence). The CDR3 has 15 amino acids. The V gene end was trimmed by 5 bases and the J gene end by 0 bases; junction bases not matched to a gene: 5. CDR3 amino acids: CASSPTGQANYGYTF. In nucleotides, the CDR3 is TGTGCCAGCAGTCCTACGGGACAGGCTAACTATGGCTACACCTTC.

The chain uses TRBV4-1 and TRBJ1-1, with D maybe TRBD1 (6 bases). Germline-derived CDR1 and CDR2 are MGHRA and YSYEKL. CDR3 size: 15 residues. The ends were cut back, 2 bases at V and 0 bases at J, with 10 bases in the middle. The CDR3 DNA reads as TGCGCCAGCAGCCAAACAGGGAACTTGAACACTGAAGCTTTCTTT. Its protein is CASSQTGNLNTEAFF.

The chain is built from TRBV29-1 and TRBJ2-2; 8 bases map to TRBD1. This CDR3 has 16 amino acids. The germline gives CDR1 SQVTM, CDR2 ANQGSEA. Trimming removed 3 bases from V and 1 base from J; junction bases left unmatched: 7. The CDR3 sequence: CSVDSPTGVNTGELFF. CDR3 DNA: TGCAGCGTTGATTCCCCGACAGGGGTGAACACCGGGGAGCTGTTTTTT.

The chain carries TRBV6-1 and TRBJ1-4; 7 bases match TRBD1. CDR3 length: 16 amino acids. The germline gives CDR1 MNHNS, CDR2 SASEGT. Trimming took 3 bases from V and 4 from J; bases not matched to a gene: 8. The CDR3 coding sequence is TGTGCCAGCAGTGATCCCGGGACAGTGCTTAATGAAAAACTGTTTTTT. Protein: CASSDPGTVLNEKLFF.

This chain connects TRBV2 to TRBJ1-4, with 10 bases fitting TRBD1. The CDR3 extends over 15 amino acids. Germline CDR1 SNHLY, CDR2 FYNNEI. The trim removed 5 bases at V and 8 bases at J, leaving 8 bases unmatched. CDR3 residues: CASSSDRGLGEKLFF. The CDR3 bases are TGTGCCAGCAGTAGCGACAGGGGGCTCGGGGAAAAACTGTTTTTT.